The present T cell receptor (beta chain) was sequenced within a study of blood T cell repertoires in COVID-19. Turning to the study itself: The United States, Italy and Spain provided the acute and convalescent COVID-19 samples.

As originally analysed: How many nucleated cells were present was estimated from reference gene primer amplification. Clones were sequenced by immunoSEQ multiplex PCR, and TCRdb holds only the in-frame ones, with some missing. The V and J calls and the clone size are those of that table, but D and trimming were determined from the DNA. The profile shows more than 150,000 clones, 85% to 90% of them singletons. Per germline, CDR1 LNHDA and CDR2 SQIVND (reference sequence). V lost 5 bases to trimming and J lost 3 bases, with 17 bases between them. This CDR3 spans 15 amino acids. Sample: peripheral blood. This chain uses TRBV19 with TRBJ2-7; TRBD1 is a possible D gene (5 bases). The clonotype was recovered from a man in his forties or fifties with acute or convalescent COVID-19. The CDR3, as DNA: TGTGCCAGTAGTCTCTCACATGGAAGGGGCTACGAGCAGTACGTC. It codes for CASSLSHGRGYEQYV.